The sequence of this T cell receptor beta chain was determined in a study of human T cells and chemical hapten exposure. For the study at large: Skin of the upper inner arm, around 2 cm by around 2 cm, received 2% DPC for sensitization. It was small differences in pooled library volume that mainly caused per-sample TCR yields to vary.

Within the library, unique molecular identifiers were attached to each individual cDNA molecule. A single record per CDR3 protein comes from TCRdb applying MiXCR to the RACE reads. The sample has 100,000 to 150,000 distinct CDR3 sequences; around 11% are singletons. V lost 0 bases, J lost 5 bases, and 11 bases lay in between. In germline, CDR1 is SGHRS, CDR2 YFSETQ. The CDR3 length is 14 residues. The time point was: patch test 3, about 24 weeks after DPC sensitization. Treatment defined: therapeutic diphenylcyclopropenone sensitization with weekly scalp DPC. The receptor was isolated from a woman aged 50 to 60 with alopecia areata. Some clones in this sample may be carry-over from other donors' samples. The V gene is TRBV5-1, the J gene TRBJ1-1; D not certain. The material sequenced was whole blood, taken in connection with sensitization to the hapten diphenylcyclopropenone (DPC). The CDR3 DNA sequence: TGCGCCAGCAGCTTGGAGGGAGTGCGGACTGAAGCTTTCTTT. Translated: CASSLEGVRTEAFF. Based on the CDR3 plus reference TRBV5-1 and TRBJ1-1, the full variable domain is KAGVTQTPRYLIKTRGQQVTLSCSPISGHRSVSWYQQTPGQGLQFLFEYFSETQRNKGNFPGRFSGRQFSNSRSEMNVSTLELGDSALYLCASSLEGVRTEAFFGQGTRLTVV.